This TCR beta chain was obtained from a study of response to subunit inactivated influenza vaccine. Overall study results and limits: Researchers suggested that each seasonal influenza vaccination recruits few new T cells.

Between the trimmed V and J ends, which lost 4 bases and 3 bases, there was a span of 16 bases. The CDR3 runs to 16 residues. Germline CDR1 MRHNA, CDR2 SNTAGT. This clonotype was counted a few times. What it binds is not known. TCRdb independently ran MiXCR on the RT-PCR reads; one entry per CDR3 protein. The repertoire holds 590,000 or so distinct CDR3 sequences, with about 14% as singletons. The TCR was taken from a man aged 50 to 60 who received an inactivated influenza vaccine. The V gene is TRBV6-4, the J gene TRBJ2-1; either TRBD1 or TRBD2 may fit D (6 bases each). The starting material was PBMCs from blood, obtained 14 to 15 days before vaccination. Written as DNA, the CDR3 is TGTGCCAGCAGTGTTTTTGAGGGGGGTGGCTACAATGAGCAGTTCTTC. Residues: CASSVFEGGGYNEQFF.